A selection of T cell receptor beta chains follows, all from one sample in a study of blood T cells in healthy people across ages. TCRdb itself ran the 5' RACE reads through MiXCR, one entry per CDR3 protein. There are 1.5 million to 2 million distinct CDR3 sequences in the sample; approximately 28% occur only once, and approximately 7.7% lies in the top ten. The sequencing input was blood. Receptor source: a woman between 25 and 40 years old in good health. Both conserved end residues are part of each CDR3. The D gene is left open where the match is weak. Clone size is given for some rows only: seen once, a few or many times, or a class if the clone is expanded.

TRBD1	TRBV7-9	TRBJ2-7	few	TGTGCCAGCAGCTCCTCGACAGGGGCGACCTACGAGCAGTACTTC	CASSSSTGATYEQYF
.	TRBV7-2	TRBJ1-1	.	TGTGCCAGCAGCGTCGACAGGAACACTGAAGTTTTCTTT	CASSVDRNTEVFF
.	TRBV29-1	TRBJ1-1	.	TGCAGCGTTGTAGGTAGGGCCCTAACTGAAGCTTTCTTT	CSVVGRALTEAFF
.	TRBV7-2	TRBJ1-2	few	TGTGCCAGCGCCTCCCAGGCAGGGGTCTATGGCTACACCTTC	CASASQAGVYGYTF
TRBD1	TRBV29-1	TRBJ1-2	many	TGCAGCCCTGGACAGGGGATGGAAGGCTACACCTTC	CSPGQGMEGYTF
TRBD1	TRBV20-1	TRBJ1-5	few	TGCAGTGCTAGAGTGAGGAGACAGGGTGGCAATCAGCCCCAGCATTTT	CSARVRRQGGNQPQHF
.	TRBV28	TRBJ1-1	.	TGTGCCGGCAAGATACCGGGGCCGAACACTGAAGCTTTCTTT	CAGKIPGPNTEAFF
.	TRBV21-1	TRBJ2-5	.	TGTGCCAGCAGCAAGTGGGACAGGGGGAGTCGAGAGACCCAGTACTTC	CASSKWDRGSRETQYF
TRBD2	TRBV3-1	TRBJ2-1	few	TGTGCCAGCAGAACGGCGGGGGAGACGTTCTTC	CASRTAGETFF
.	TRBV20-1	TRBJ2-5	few	TGCAGTGCTGGTCAAGCGACCCAGTACTTC	CSAGQATQYF
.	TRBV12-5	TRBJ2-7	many	TGTGCTAGTGGCCTTGACAGAACCAGCTCCTACGAGCAGTACTTC	CASGLDRTSSYEQYF
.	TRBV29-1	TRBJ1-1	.	TGCAGCGTTGTTGGGTTTTACACTGAAGCTTTCTTT	CSVVGFYTEAFF
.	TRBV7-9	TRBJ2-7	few	TGTGCCAGCAGACACACTGGACGGGGGTTCAACGAGCAGTACTTC	CASRHTGRGFNEQYF
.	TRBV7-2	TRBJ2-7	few	TGTGCCAGCAGCTCGGACGTCCTAAGCTCCTACGAGCAGTACTTC	CASSSDVLSSYEQYF
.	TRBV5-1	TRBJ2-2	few	TGCGCCAGCAGCCGGGCAGTGAACACCGGGGAGCTGTTTTTT	CASSRAVNTGELFF
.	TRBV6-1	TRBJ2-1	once	TGTGCCAGCAGACCGGGAGGGTACAGGGGGGTAGAGACCCAGTTCTTC	CASRPGGYRGVETQFF
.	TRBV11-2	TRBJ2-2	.	TGTGCCAGCAGCTTAGAACTAAACGGCGCCGGGGAGCTGTTTTTT	CASSLELNGAGELFF
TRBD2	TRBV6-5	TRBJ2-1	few	TGTGCCAGCGTACGTAGCGGGAGCTCCTACAATGAGCAGTTCTTC	CASVRSGSSYNEQFF
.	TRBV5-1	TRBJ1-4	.	TGCGCCAGCAGCCCGGACAATAGTAATGAAAAACTGTTTTTT	CASSPDNSNEKLFF
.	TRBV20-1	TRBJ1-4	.	TGCAGTGCTAGAGATGCCACTACTAATGAAAAACTGTTTTTT	CSARDATTNEKLFF
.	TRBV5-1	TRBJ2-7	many	TGCGCCAGCAGCTTGTGGACAGCCTACGAGCAGTACTTC	CASSLWTAYEQYF
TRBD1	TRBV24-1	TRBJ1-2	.	TGTGCCACCAGTCCCTTGACAGGGAGGGCCTATGGCTACACCTTC	CATSPLTGRAYGYTF
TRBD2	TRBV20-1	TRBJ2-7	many	TGCAGTGCCGATGATAGCGGGAGGAGCTCCTACGAGCAGTACTTC	CSADDSGRSSYEQYF
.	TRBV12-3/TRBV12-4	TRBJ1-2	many	TGTGCCAGCAGCCCTACCATCTATGGCTACACCTTC	CASSPTIYGYTF
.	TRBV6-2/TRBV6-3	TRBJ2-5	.	TGTGCCAGCATTAGACCTGGAGAGACCCAGTACTTC	CASIRPGETQYF
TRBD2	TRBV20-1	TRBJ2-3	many	TGCAGTGCATCCGGGGGGGGAGGCACAGATACGCAGTATTTT	CSASGGGGTDTQYF
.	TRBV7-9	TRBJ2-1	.	TGTGCCAGCAGCTTCGTCCTGGATCCGGCCCGTCATGAGCAGTTCTTC	CASSFVLDPARHEQFF
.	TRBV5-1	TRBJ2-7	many	TGCGCCAGCAGCTTGGGGGCAGGTCCCTACGAGCAGTACTTC	CASSLGAGPYEQYF
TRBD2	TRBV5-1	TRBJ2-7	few	TGCGCCAGCCGCAATTCGGGTGCGGGGGTCTACGAGCAGTACTTC	CASRNSGAGVYEQYF
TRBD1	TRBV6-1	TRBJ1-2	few	TGTGCCAGCATCTACAGGGGGAACTATGGCTACACCTTC	CASIYRGNYGYTF
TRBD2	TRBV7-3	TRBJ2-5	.	TGTGCCAGCAGCTTAACCCCCGGGACTACGTCGACCCAGTACTTC	CASSLTPGTTSTQYF
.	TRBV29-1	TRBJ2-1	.	TGCAGCGTTGAAGATCGGGTCTCAGGGATCGATGAGCAGTTCTTC	CSVEDRVSGIDEQFF
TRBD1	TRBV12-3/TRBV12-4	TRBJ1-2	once	TGTGCCAGCAGTGAGGGACCGAGGGGGCTGGGCTATGGCTACACCTTC	CASSEGPRGLGYGYTF
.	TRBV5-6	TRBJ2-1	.	TGTGCCAGCTTAGGAGGGGGGCGTACAGGCGATGAGCAGTTCTTC	CASLGGGRTGDEQFF
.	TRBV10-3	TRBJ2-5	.	TGTGCCATCAGTGGAGAGGGGGAGGTAAAGACCCAGTACTTC	CAISGEGEVKTQYF
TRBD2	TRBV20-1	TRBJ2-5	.	TGCAGTGCTAGTGATAGCGGGGGGAAGGAGGCCCAGTACTTC	CSASDSGGKEAQYF
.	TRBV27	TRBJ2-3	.	TGTGCCAGCAGTTTATCCGGACAACTATGTTATACGCAGTATTTT	CASSLSGQLCYTQYF
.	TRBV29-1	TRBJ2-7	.	TGCAGCGTTTCTGCGGAGGGACCCTACGAGCAGTACTTC	CSVSAEGPYEQYF
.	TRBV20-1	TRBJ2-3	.	TGCAGTGCTGTTAAAGGTCAGGGCATGAGAGATACGCAGTATTTT	CSAVKGQGMRDTQYF
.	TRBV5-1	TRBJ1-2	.	TGCGCCAGCAGAGAGGGCGGACTCTATGGCTACACCTTC	CASREGGLYGYTF
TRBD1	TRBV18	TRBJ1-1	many	TGTGCCAGCTCATTACAGGGGAAGAACACTGAAGCTTTCTTT	CASSLQGKNTEAFF
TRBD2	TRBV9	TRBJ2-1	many	TGTGCCAGCAGCGGGGTTAGCGGGAGGGCCAGGAGTGAGCAGTTCTTC	CASSGVSGRARSEQFF
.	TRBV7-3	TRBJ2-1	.	TGTGCCAGCTCAAAGGAACGGGACAATGAGCAGTTCTTC	CASSKERDNEQFF
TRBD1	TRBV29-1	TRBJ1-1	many	TGCAGCGCCCGACAGGGGGGGATCGCAGCTTTCTTT	CSARQGGIAAFF
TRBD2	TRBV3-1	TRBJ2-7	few	TGTGCCAGCAGCCAGGTCACTAGCGGGACTTACGAGCAGTACTTC	CASSQVTSGTYEQYF
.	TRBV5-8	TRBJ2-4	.	TGTGCCAGCAGTCTTTCGGGGCGACGAGGTAACATTCAGTACTTC	CASSLSGRRGNIQYF
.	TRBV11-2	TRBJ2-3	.	TGTGCCAGCAGCCCCCGTGCGAGACAGGAGAGCACAGATACGCAGTATTTT	CASSPRARQESTDTQYF
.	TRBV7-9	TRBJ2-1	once	TGTGCCAGCAGCTCACTTCGGGGGGCAACATACTACGAGCAGTTCTTC	CASSSLRGATYYEQFF
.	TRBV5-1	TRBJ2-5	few	TGCGCCAGCGCCGAGGGGGGGACCCTAGAGACCCAGTACTTC	CASAEGGTLETQYF
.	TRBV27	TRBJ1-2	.	TGTGCCAGCAGTTTTAATGGGGAGGGGGACTATGGCTACACCTTC	CASSFNGEGDYGYTF
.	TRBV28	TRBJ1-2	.	TGTGCCAGCAGGGTACAGGGCCCGACCTATGGCTACACCTTC	CASRVQGPTYGYTF
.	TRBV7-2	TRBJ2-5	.	TGTGCCGGCAGCTTATTGAAGGGAGAGACCCAGTACTTC	CAGSLLKGETQYF